The 11 T cell receptor beta chains listed next were all sequenced from one sample in a study of cytomegalovirus exposure and HLA in healthy donors. Some clones are missing from TCRdb's copy, which holds only in-frame ones; the method was immunoSEQ multiplex PCR. The sample includes about 160,000 clones, about 86% of them seen just once. The specimen sequenced was PBMCs. Receptor source: a woman aged 18-35 years in good health and CMV-seronegative.

This chain's CDR3 is CASSFKGGGELFF. CDR3 coding DNA: TGTGCCAGCAGCTTTAAAGGGGGCGGGGAGCTGTTTTTT. V is TRBV7-9 and J is TRBJ2-2; D is perhaps TRBD1 (6 bases). The CDR3 is 13 amino acids. Between the trimmed V and J ends, which lost 3 bases and 7 bases, there was a span of 9 bases. CDR1 is SEHNR and CDR2 is FQNEAQ in the germline V gene (reference sequence).

The rearrangement uses TRBV9 and TRBJ2-5; 16 nucleotides match TRBD2. Trimming cost V 3 bases and J 2 bases; bases outside gene matches: 4. The CDR3 has 17 residues. CDR1 SGDLS and CDR2 YYNGEE come from the germline V gene. CDR3 sequence reads: CASSAGTSGGGQETQYF. The CDR3 bases are TGTGCCAGCAGCGCCGGGACTAGCGGGGGGGGACAAGAGACCCAGTACTTC.

The genes are TRBV29-1 and TRBJ2-1; TRBD2 agrees at 9 bases. The germline gives CDR1 SQVTM, CDR2 ANQGSEA. V was pared by 5 bases and J by 8 bases, with 16 bases of the junction left unmatched. The length of the CDR3 is 16 residues. The CDR3 loop reads CSVRLAVRLSEDEQFF. As DNA, the CDR3 is TGCAGCGTTAGACTAGCGGTCAGGCTCTCCGAAGATGAGCAGTTCTTC.

V is TRBV7-8 and J is TRBJ2-2, with a possible D match to TRBD1 (6 bases). Germline V gene data show CDR1 as SGHVS and CDR2 as FQNEAQ. The CDR3 totals 16 residues. V shed 5 bases and J shed 5 bases, with 18 bases lying between them. The DNA of the CDR3 is TGTGCCAGCAGCATCTTTTTGGCAGGGGTGACCGGGGAGCTGTTTTTT. The encoded protein is CASSIFLAGVTGELFF.

The chain carries TRBV30 and TRBJ1-4, with 7 bases matching TRBD1. CDR1 and CDR2 (germline): GTSNPN, SVGIG (reference sequence). CDR3 size: 15 residues. The V segment lost 1 base and the J segment 1 base; nucleotides outside the gene matches: 3. CDR3 loop: CAWSGGQLTNEKLFF. The DNA of the CDR3 is TGTGCCTGGAGTGGGGGACAGTTAACTAATGAAAAACTGTTTTTT.

The chain carries TRBV4-1 and TRBJ1-2, with TRBD1 as a possible D gene (6 bases). The CDR3 covers 15 residues. The V gene lost 5 bases and the J gene lost 2 bases, with 15 bases spanning the gap. CDR1 MGHRA and CDR2 YSYEKL come from the germline V gene. As DNA, the CDR3 is TGCGCCAGCAGCGATTTTTCTACAGGGAACTATGGCTACACCTTC. Translation gives CASSDFSTGNYGYTF.

This chain joins TRBV15 and TRBJ1-2; D gene ambiguous. CDR1 is LNHNV and CDR2 is YYDKDF in the germline V gene (reference sequence). V was cut by 2 bases and J by 3 bases, with 10 bases left in between. This CDR3 contains 14 residues. DNA of the CDR3: TGTGCCACCAGCAGACAGACACAAGACTATGGCTACACCTTC. The encoded protein is CATSRQTQDYGYTF.

The V call is TRBV7-6, the J call TRBJ2-1; D might be TRBD2 (5 bases). The CDR3 is 15 amino acids. Germline V gives CDR1 SGHVS, CDR2 FNYEAQ. V lost 4 bases to trimming and J lost 0 bases, with 10 bases between them. The CDR3 DNA sequence: TGTGCCAGCAGCTCCGGACTGTCCTCCTACAATGAGCAGTTCTTC. Its protein product is CASSSGLSSYNEQFF. Supplemented by reference TRBV7-6 and TRBJ2-1, the full variable domain reads GAGVSQSPRYKVTKRGQDVALRCDPISGHVSLYWYRQALGQGPEFLTYFNYEAQQDKSGLPNDRFSAERPEGSISTLTIQRTEQRDSAMYRCASSSGLSSYNEQFFGPGTRLTVL.

This chain uses TRBV5-1 with TRBJ1-2, with D tentatively TRBD1 (5 bases). V lost 4 bases and J 2 bases, leaving 12 bases between the germline ends. There are 14 residues in the CDR3. Germline V CDR1 and CDR2: SGHRS, YFSETQ. The CDR3 coding sequence is TGCGCCAGCAGCCCATTGGGACTAAACTATGGCTACACCTTC. Its protein is CASSPLGLNYGYTF.

The V and J genes are TRBV10-2 and TRBJ2-5; the D gene is possibly TRBD2 (7 bases). Germline values: CDR1 WSHSY, CDR2 SAAADI. This CDR3 contains 14 residues. V lost 4 bases and J 5 bases, leaving 14 bases between the germline ends. DNA for the CDR3: TGCGCCAGCAGTGTCGGCGGGGGCGGGGAGACCCAGTACTTC. This sequence encodes CASSVGGGGETQYF.

The rearrangement links TRBV19 to TRBJ2-3, with TRBD2 identical over 10 bases. The germline gives CDR1 LNHDA, CDR2 SQIVND (reference sequence). CDR3 length: 18 residues. Germline trimming cut 5 bases from V and 2 bases from J; bases unmatched to any gene: 13. CDR3 loop: CASSSARTSGKFTDTQYF. The CDR3 nucleotides are TGTGCCAGTAGTTCGGCACGGACTAGCGGTAAATTCACAGATACGCAGTATTTT.